Shown below are 21 T cell receptor beta chains from a single sample sequenced in a study of early T cells in non-severe SARS-CoV-2 infection. TCRdb passed the 5' RACE reads through MiXCR, listing each CDR3 protein once. The table shows roughly 51,000 distinct CDR3 sequences, with approximately 10% occurring only once. Sequences were obtained from whole blood. These receptors came from an adult who was a healthcare worker with PCR-confirmed SARS-CoV-2 infection or an uninfected control (not recorded which).

The table lists this clonotype with a few counts. The V call is TRBV3-1, the J call TRBJ1-4; 10 nucleotides match TRBD1. The CDR3 consists of 16 residues. The trim removed 4 bases at V and 5 bases at J, leaving 7 bases unmatched. From germline, CDR1 is LGHDT and CDR2 YNNKEL (reference sequence). DNA of the CDR3: TGTGCCAGCAGCCCGACGCCGGGACAGGGGAATGAAAAACTGTTTTTT. This gives the protein CASSPTPGQGNEKLFF.

In its sample, this clonotype was seen many times. J is TRBJ2-7 and V is TRBV28, with 9 bases matching TRBD1. V was pared by 6 bases and J by 6 bases, with 6 bases of the junction left unmatched. Germline loops: CDR1 MDHEN, CDR2 SYDVKM. This CDR3 is built from 13 residues. The CDR3 nucleotides read TGTGCCAGCAGCCGGGACAGGGCCGGCGAGCAGTACTTC. Translation: CASSRDRAGEQYF.

The gene calls are TRBV27 and TRBJ2-1; the D call may be TRBD1 or TRBD2 (6 bases each). Deletions cut 0 bases from V and 5 bases from J, with 11 bases between. CDR1 MNHEY and CDR2 SMNVEV come from the germline V gene (reference sequence). The CDR3 covers 15 residues. The CDR3 loop is CASSLSGGQNNEQFF. The CDR3 DNA sequence: TGTGCCAGCAGTTTATCGGGGGGACAAAACAATGAGCAGTTCTTC.

The rearrangement joins TRBV28 to TRBJ1-6; D gene ambiguous. The V end was cut by 5 bases, the J end by 7 bases, with 15 bases between. The CDR3 has 15 amino acids. Germline V gives CDR1 MDHEN, CDR2 SYDVKM. The CDR3 sequence: CASSPELGGNSPLHF. The CDR3 nucleotides read TGTGCCAGCAGTCCTGAGCTGGGAGGGAATTCACCCCTCCACTTT.

This clonotype was seen more than once but under ten times. V usage is TRBV29-1 and J usage is TRBJ2-3; D remains unclear. The ends were cut back, 6 bases at V and 2 bases at J, with 12 bases in the middle. CDR1 SQVTM and CDR2 ANQGSEA come from the germline V gene. The CDR3 spans 13 residues. The CDR3 reads CSVLRSLTDTQYF. CDR3 DNA sequence: TGCAGCGTCCTGCGATCACTCACAGATACGCAGTATTTT.

This clonotype was detected ten times or more. This chain connects TRBV18 to TRBJ2-1; no reliable D call. V shed 4 bases and J shed 0 bases, with 10 bases lying between them. Per the germline V gene, CDR1 is KGHSH and CDR2 is LQKENI. CDR3 length equals 15 residues. This CDR3 is CASSRALSSYNEQFF. Here the CDR3 DNA reads TGTGCCAGCTCACGCGCGCTGAGCTCCTACAATGAGCAGTTCTTC.

This clonotype has a count of ten or more. The V and J genes are TRBV29-1 and TRBJ2-2; D gene unclear. Trimming left V 4 bases short and J 2 bases short, with 11 bases between. This CDR3 has 14 amino acids. The germline V gene has CDR1 SQVTM and CDR2 ANQGSEA. The CDR3 sequence is CSVVFSLNTGELFF. CDR3 in DNA: TGCAGCGTTGTTTTCAGTCTTAACACCGGGGAGCTGTTTTTT.

For this clonotype: This may be a read error, as it is one base from a much larger clone. This sequence joins TRBV20-1 and TRBJ2-1; TRBD2 aligns across 7 bases. CDR1 is DFQATT and CDR2 is SNEGSKA in the germline V gene (reference sequence). The CDR3 extends over 14 amino acids. The CDR3 loop is CSAIGGDSDNGQFF. Here the CDR3 DNA reads TGCAGTGCCATTGGGGGGGATTCTGACAATGGGCAGTTCTTC.

The chain links TRBV29-1 to TRBJ1-4, with D unclear. CDR1 and CDR2 (germline): SQVTM, ANQGSEA. V was trimmed by 3 bases and J by 4 bases, leaving 3 bases between them. The CDR3 loop spans 11 amino acids. DNA for the CDR3: TGCAGCGTTGAGAGTAATGAAAAACTGTTTTTT. Translating it yields CSVESNEKLFF.

This clonotype was counted between two and nine times. The chain uses TRBV20-1 and TRBJ2-3; 10 bases match TRBD2. Trimming cost V 6 bases and J 4 bases; bases outside gene matches: 1. Germline CDR1 DFQATT, CDR2 SNEGSKA (reference sequence). This CDR3 is built from 12 residues. CDR3: CSAGTSADTQYF. Here the CDR3 DNA reads TGCAGTGCCGGGACTAGCGCAGATACGCAGTATTTT.

This clonotype was counted many times. The chain combines TRBV12-5 with TRBJ2-7, with 8 bases lining up with TRBD2. Losses at the gene ends were 7 bases for V and 0 bases for J; bases not matched to a gene: 5. Germline loops: CDR1 LGHNT, CDR2 FRNRAP. This CDR3 comprises 14 residues. The CDR3 bases are TGTGCTAGTGCCCCAAGCGGGAGCTCCTACGAGCAGTACTTC. Its protein is CASAPSGSSYEQYF.

This clonotype was seen repeatedly, ten times or more. V is TRBV28 and J is TRBJ1-2, with 9 bases aligning to TRBD1. J gave up 4 bases and V 5 bases, and 8 bases lay outside the gene matches. Germline assignment: CDR1 MDHEN and CDR2 SYDVKM. The CDR3 is 15 residues long. The CDR3 reads CASSPQTGGLYGYTF. The CDR3 bases are TGTGCCAGCAGTCCCCAAACAGGGGGCCTCTATGGCTACACCTTC.

This sequence joins TRBV20-1 and TRBJ2-3, with D perhaps TRBD2 (6 bases). Trimming shortened V by 7 bases and J by 4 bases, and 15 bases separated the two germline ends. Germline CDR1 is DFQATT and CDR2 is SNEGSKA (reference sequence). This CDR3 comprises 13 residues. CDR3 in amino acids: CSVRRAGADTQYF. The DNA for the CDR3 is TGCAGTGTCAGGAGGGCCGGAGCAGATACGCAGTATTTT.

This clonotype has a handful of counts. The chain is built from TRBV18 and TRBJ2-5; D call uncertain. V lost 3 bases and J 2 bases, leaving 13 bases between the germline ends. Germline V CDR1 and CDR2: KGHSH, LQKENI. The CDR3 consists of 15 residues. The CDR3 region is CASSPRNGDQETQYF. CDR3 sequence (DNA): TGTGCCAGCTCACCTCGGAACGGCGATCAAGAGACCCAGTACTTC.

This clonotype appeared many times. The rearrangement links TRBV11-2 to TRBJ1-1, with D perhaps TRBD1 (6 bases). Germline V gene sequence: CDR1 SGHAT, CDR2 FQNNGV. The V end was cut by 4 bases, the J end by 5 bases, with 11 bases between. The CDR3 has 13 amino acids. CDR3 bases: TGTGCCAGCAGCTCCACGCAGGGGACTGAAGCTTTCTTT. It yields the protein CASSSTQGTEAFF.

The gene calls are TRBV6-1 and TRBJ2-5, with D hard to call. The germline V and J ends were trimmed by 5 bases and 5 bases, with 9 bases remaining between them. CDR3 length: 12 residues. Looked up from germline, CDR1 is MNHNS and CDR2 is SASEGT. In DNA form, the CDR3 reads TGTGCCAGCAGTCAGGAAGGGGAGACCCAGTACTTC. Its protein product is CASSQEGETQYF.

The V gene is TRBV29-1, the J gene TRBJ2-3; D unresolved. This CDR3 spans 12 amino acids. The germline gives CDR1 SQVTM, CDR2 ANQGSEA. Trimming took 5 bases from V and 2 from J, leaving 8 bases between them. CDR3 protein: CSVSGTTDTQYF. CDR3 DNA: TGCAGCGTTAGTGGAACCACAGATACGCAGTATTTT.

The chain joins TRBV28 to TRBJ1-6; TRBD1 agrees at 7 bases. This CDR3 has 12 amino acids. The germline gives CDR1 MDHEN, CDR2 SYDVKM. V was clipped by 5 bases and J by 9 bases; unmatched bases: 1. In nucleotides, the CDR3 is TGTGCCAGCAGTACAGGGGCTTCACCCCTCCACTTT. It translates to CASSTGASPLHF.

This clonotype was observed many times. The V and J genes are TRBV7-9 and TRBJ2-1; 7 bases line up with TRBD2. This CDR3 has 15 amino acids. Losses at the gene ends were 6 bases for V and 2 bases for J; bases not matched to a gene: 7. CDR1 SEHNR and CDR2 FQNEAQ come from the germline V gene (reference sequence). The DNA of the CDR3 is TGTGCCAGCAGTTCAAGCGGGGCCCCCTACAATGAGCAGTTCTTC. This translates into CASSSSGAPYNEQFF.

There are a few counts of this clonotype. The chain links TRBV5-8 to TRBJ2-1, with D hard to call. Germline lookup yields CDR1 SGHTS and CDR2 YDEGEE. V shed 5 bases and J shed 2 bases, with 14 bases lying between them. The CDR3 sequence is 15 residues long. CDR3 protein: CASSQDTNPYNEQFF. CDR3 nucleotides: TGTGCCAGCAGTCAAGACACTAACCCCTACAATGAGCAGTTCTTC.

The rearrangement links TRBV18 to TRBJ2-7; 8 bases are shared with TRBD1. The trim removed 4 bases at V and 2 bases at J, leaving 1 base unmatched. The CDR3 spans 13 residues. Germline V gene sequence: CDR1 KGHSH, CDR2 LQKENI. The CDR3 coding sequence is TGTGCCAGCTCACAGGACAGGGCCTACGAGCAGTACTTC. It encodes CASSQDRAYEQYF.